This is a list of T cell receptor beta chains from one sample in a study of blood T cell repertoires in COVID-19. Clones were read by immunoSEQ multiplex PCR, and TCRdb kept only the in-frame ones, dropping some. Found here are around 200,000 clones, 78% of them singletons; the top ten hold about 2.8%. Sequenced sample: peripheral blood. These receptors were collected from a woman older than 75 with active or convalescent COVID-19. Both conserved end residues are part of each CDR3. Each record gives: V gene, clone size, CDR3 length, D gene, J gene, CDR3 protein, CDR3 DNA. D genes are given only for firm matches. The listing skips clone size in some rows; elsewhere it reads once, few, many or a size class.

TRBV27	-	16	-	TRBJ2-7	CASAPAGGPLPYEQYF	TGTGCCAGTGCACCGGCCGGGGGGCCCCTACCCTACGAGCAGTACTTC
TRBV5-1	few	15	-	TRBJ2-5	CASSLGGEWGETQYF	TGCGCCAGCAGCTTAGGGGGAGAATGGGGAGAGACCCAGTACTTC
TRBV4-1	-	16	-	TRBJ1-2	CASSQTQGGANYGYTF	TGCGCCAGCAGCCAAACACAGGGTGGAGCTAACTATGGCTACACCTTC
TRBV3-1/TRBV3-2	-	15	TRBD1	TRBJ2-7	CASSPFIGQGGEQYF	TGTGCCAGCAGCCCCTTTATAGGACAGGGGGGCGAGCAGTACTTC
TRBV5-4	once	12	-	TRBJ2-7	CASSLTGNEQYF	TGTGCCAGCAGCTTAACAGGGAACGAGCAGTACTTC
TRBV18	few	17	-	TRBJ1-6	CASSRNGLGADNSPLHF	TGTGCCAGCTCACGCAACGGACTGGGAGCGGATAATTCACCCCTCCACTTT
TRBV3-1/TRBV3-2	-	14	-	TRBJ2-2	CASSQRASTGELFF	TGTGCCAGCAGCCAGAGGGCCAGCACCGGGGAGCTGTTTTTT
TRBV5-1	-	16	TRBD1	TRBJ1-5	CASSDGVTGTDQPQHF	TGCGCCAGCAGCGATGGCGTGACAGGGACGGATCAGCCCCAGCATTTT
TRBV4-1	few	15	-	TRBJ1-1	CASSQVGIGDTEAFF	TGCGCCAGCAGCCAAGTCGGGATCGGGGACACTGAAGCTTTCTTT
TRBV5-1	-	18	TRBD1	TRBJ2-2	CASSRPGTGGGSTGELFF	TGCGCCAGCAGCCGTCCCGGGACAGGGGGCGGAAGCACCGGGGAGCTGTTTTTT
TRBV4-3	-	13	-	TRBJ1-2	CASSQALNYGYTF	TGCGCCAGCAGCCAAGCTTTAAACTATGGCTACACCTTC
TRBV12-5	-	17	-	TRBJ2-3	CASGFVRSRVPTDTQYF	TGTGCTAGTGGTTTTGTAAGGAGCCGCGTCCCCACAGATACGCAGTATTTT